These 29 T cell receptor beta chains came from one sample sequenced in a study of sequential checkpoint blockade in melanoma. TCRdb's table, derived via immunoSEQ multiplex PCR, lists solely in-frame clones and lacks some. Of roughly 17,000 clones in the sample, 60% to 80% are singletons; the top ten hold around 20%. Described treatment: randomized to nivolumab then ipilimumab (arm A) or the reverse (arm B). The source was CD8+ T cells sorted from blood (inferred from file names), collected from a patient given nivolumab and ipilimumab in sequence. Every receptor here comes from a human donor with melanoma.

The chain carries TRBV4-1 and TRBJ2-1; a possible D gene is TRBD1 (6 bases). V lost 0 bases to trimming and J lost 4 bases, with 13 bases between them. The CDR3 has 16 amino acids. Looked up from germline, CDR1 is MGHRA and CDR2 is YSYEKL. CDR3 in amino acids: CASSQDWGPHYNEQFF. CDR3 bases: TGCGCCAGCAGCCAAGACTGGGGGCCACATTACAATGAGCAGTTCTTC.

The rearrangement joins TRBV4-3 to TRBJ1-2; 7 bases agree with TRBD1. CDR1 is LGHNA and CDR2 is YSLEER in the germline V gene. The CDR3 sequence is 15 residues long. J lost 6 bases, V lost 0 bases, and 7 bases had no gene match. The CDR3 coding sequence is TGCGCCAGCAGCCAAGATCGGTTAGGGGGCCATGGCTACACCTTC. The encoded protein is CASSQDRLGGHGYTF.

The chain combines TRBV4-1 with TRBJ1-3, with a tentative D call TRBD1 (5 bases). The CDR3 totals 16 residues. Trimming cost V 0 bases and J 0 bases, with 9 bases left between them. CDR1 MGHRA and CDR2 YSYEKL come from the germline V gene. Written as DNA, the CDR3 is TGCGCCAGCAGCCAAGATCCAGGGATCTCTGGAAACACCATATATTTT. It yields the protein CASSQDPGISGNTIYF.

The V call is TRBV28, the J call TRBJ2-7; the match to TRBD1 covers 8 bases. The CDR3 has 15 residues. Germline V lookup: CDR1 MDHEN, CDR2 SYDVKM. V lost 4 bases and J lost 6; bases outside the gene matches: 11. The CDR3 loop is CASSSSQGARGEQYF. CDR3 nucleotides: TGTGCCAGCAGTTCCTCCCAGGGGGCGAGAGGCGAGCAGTACTTC. Full variable domain (missing parts from reference TRBV28 and TRBJ2-7): DVKVTQSSRYLVKRTGEKVFLECVQDMDHENMFWYRQDPGLGLRLIYFSYDVKMKEKGDIPEGYSVSREKKERFSLILESASTNQTSMYLCASSSSQGARGEQYFGPGTRLTVT.

This clone turned up a few times. The chain carries TRBV27 and TRBJ2-3; D call uncertain. The germline V and J ends were trimmed by 5 bases and 2 bases, with 17 bases remaining between them. Per the germline V gene, CDR1 is MNHEY and CDR2 is SMNVEV (reference sequence). The CDR3 extends over 16 amino acids. The CDR3 loop reads CASSPPGLGFTDTQYF. The DNA of the CDR3 is TGTGCCAGCAGTCCCCCGGGTCTCGGATTCACAGATACGCAGTATTTT.

The gene calls are TRBV19 and TRBJ1-1; no clear D. The CDR3 contains 15 residues. Trimming stripped 1 base from V and 6 bases from J, with 15 bases between. The germline V gene encodes CDR1 LNHDA and CDR2 SQIVND (reference sequence). The chain's CDR3 is CASSIGHLFLSEAFF. The CDR3 bases are TGTGCCAGTAGTATAGGACATCTTTTTTTATCTGAAGCTTTCTTT.

This chain connects TRBV7-9 to TRBJ2-5, with 8 bases aligning to TRBD1. Germline trimming cut 5 bases from V and 3 bases from J; bases unmatched to any gene: 2. CDR1 is SEHNR and CDR2 is FQNEAQ in the germline V gene (reference sequence). The CDR3 length is 13 residues. The CDR3 here is CASSATGEETQYF. CDR3 in DNA: TGTGCCAGCAGCGCGACAGGGGAAGAGACCCAGTACTTC.

The chain employs TRBV7-6 and TRBJ2-3; 8 nucleotides match TRBD2. Germline CDR1 reads SGHVS; CDR2 reads FNYEAQ. With 5 bases clipped from V and 0 bases from J, the junction kept 7 bases outside the gene matches. CDR3 length: 16 amino acids. The CDR3 region has the DNA TGTGCCAGCAGCCGGGAGGGGGGCCTTAGCACAGATACGCAGTATTTT. It yields the protein CASSREGGLSTDTQYF.

The chain links TRBV2 to TRBJ1-5; no clear D. The CDR3 spans 15 residues. Germline CDR1 SNHLY, CDR2 FYNNEI. V was clipped by 0 bases and J by 4 bases, with 10 bases between them. CDR3 residues: CASSEAVHKNQPQHF. The CDR3, as DNA: TGTGCCAGCAGTGAAGCTGTACACAAAAATCAGCCCCAGCATTTT.

The chain uses TRBV27 and TRBJ2-3, with D possibly matching TRBD1 (5 bases). Germline assignment: CDR1 MNHEY and CDR2 SMNVEV (reference sequence). Between the trimmed V and J ends, which lost 2 bases and 2 bases, there was a span of 11 bases. The CDR3 is 15 residues long. CDR3 loop: CASSLQVRDTDTQYF. The DNA for the CDR3 is TGTGCCAGCAGTTTACAAGTCAGGGACACAGATACGCAGTATTTT.

In its sample, this clone was seen a few times. The rearrangement links TRBV7-9 to TRBJ1-1; D gene unclear. The CDR3 sequence is 13 residues long. V lost 7 bases and J 5 bases, leaving 14 bases between the germline ends. CDR1 SEHNR and CDR2 FQNEAQ come from the germline V gene (reference sequence). In DNA form, the CDR3 reads TGTGCCAGCAAGGCGGGGAGAGGAACTGAAGCTTTCTTT. This codes for CASKAGRGTEAFF.

The V and J genes are TRBV6-4 and TRBJ2-7; 7 nucleotides line up with TRBD1. The ends lost 5 bases at V and 2 bases at J; junction bases unmatched: 3. The germline CDR1 and CDR2 sequences are MRHNA and SNTAGT. This CDR3 is built from 13 residues. The CDR3 loop reads CASSWTGTYEQYV. CDR3 nucleotide sequence: TGTGCCAGCAGTTGGACAGGTACCTACGAGCAGTACGTC.

The chain joins TRBV11-2 to TRBJ2-7; a weak D match, TRBD2 (5 bases). Trimming left V 5 bases short and J 6 bases short, with 11 bases between. The V gene's germline CDR1 is SGHAT and CDR2 FQNNGV. This CDR3 contains 12 residues. Written as DNA, the CDR3 is TGTGCCAGCAGCCTCGGCGGAGGCGAGCAGTACTTC. This gives the protein CASSLGGGEQYF. Full variable domain (remainder filled in from reference TRBV11-2 and TRBJ2-7): EAGVAQSPRYKIIEKRQSVAFWCNPISGHATLYWYQQILGQGPKLLIQFQNNGVVDDSQLPKDRFSAERLKGVDSTLKIQPAKLEDSAVYLCASSLGGGEQYFGPGTRLTVT.

This chain connects TRBV18 to TRBJ2-1, with TRBD2 matching over 7 bases. The J segment lost 8 bases and the V segment lost 3 bases, leaving 7 bases of the junction unmatched. The germline V gene encodes CDR1 KGHSH and CDR2 LQKENI. The CDR3 is 14 residues long. CDR3 in amino acids: CASSPTREVDEQFF. The CDR3 bases are TGTGCCAGCTCACCGACCCGGGAGGTCGATGAGCAGTTCTTC.

The chain recombines TRBV7-6 with TRBJ1-5; maybe TRBD1 (6 bases). Germline V CDR1 and CDR2: SGHVS, FNYEAQ. Trimming took 0 bases from V and 2 from J, leaving 8 bases between them. The CDR3 consists of 15 residues. DNA of the CDR3: TGTGCCAGCAGCTTAGCAGCAGGGGGCAATCAGCCCCAGCATTTT. It codes for CASSLAAGGNQPQHF. The entire variable domain, with the rest obtained from reference TRBV7-6 and TRBJ1-5, is as follows: GAGVSQSPRYKVTKRGQDVALRCDPISGHVSLYWYRQALGQGPEFLTYFNYEAQQDKSGLPNDRFSAERPEGSISTLTIQRTEQRDSAMYRCASSLAAGGNQPQHFGDGTRLSIL.

The chain employs TRBV7-2 and TRBJ1-2; the match to TRBD1 covers 12 bases. V dropped 5 bases and J dropped 8; count of bases not matched to a gene: 9. The CDR3 runs 15 residues. Germline loops: CDR1 SGHTA, CDR2 FQGNSA. CDR3 protein: CASSPWDRGRRGYTF. CDR3 DNA: TGTGCCAGCAGCCCGTGGGACAGGGGGCGGAGAGGCTACACCTTC.

CDR3 in amino acids: CASSYSGVGNQPQHF. CDR3 coding DNA: TGTGCCAGCAGTTACTCAGGGGTGGGCAATCAGCCCCAGCATTTT. This chain links TRBV6-5 with TRBJ1-5; possible D gene TRBD1, 5 bases. Deletions cut 0 bases from V and 2 bases from J, with 8 bases between. The CDR3 is 15 residues long. Germline CDR1 MNHEY, CDR2 SVGAGI.

V usage is TRBV10-2 and J usage is TRBJ1-5, with 7 bases aligning to TRBD1. Per the germline V gene, CDR1 is WSHSY and CDR2 is SAAADI. The CDR3 spans 14 residues. Germline trimming cut 5 bases from V and 6 bases from J; bases unmatched to any gene: 7. CDR3 residues: CASSPTGVGQPQHF. CDR3 bases: TGCGCCAGCAGTCCAACAGGGGTCGGTCAGCCCCAGCATTTT.

A few counts support this clone. The V and J genes are TRBV19 and TRBJ1-2, with D perhaps TRBD1 (5 bases). This CDR3 comprises 12 residues. Looked up from germline, CDR1 is LNHDA and CDR2 is SQIVND (reference sequence). Trimming took off 9 bases at V and 4 bases at J, with 12 bases between the two ends. The CDR3 DNA reads as TGTGCCAGGAATCGACAGCTCTATGGCTACACCTTC. Protein product: CARNRQLYGYTF.

The chain combines TRBV5-6 with TRBJ2-7; 8 nucleotides line up with TRBD1. V gave up 4 bases and J gave up 2 bases; unmatched junction bases: 5. The CDR3 spans 14 residues. From germline, CDR1 is SGHDT and CDR2 YYEEEE. Here the CDR3 DNA reads TGTGCCAGCAGCGTCAGGGGGCGGACCTACGAGCAGTACGTC. Amino acid sequence: CASSVRGRTYEQYV.

This clone has a handful of counts. This chain joins TRBV9 and TRBJ2-2; D is perhaps TRBD2 (6 bases). The CDR3 spans 13 residues. Trimming shortened V by 3 bases and J by 7 bases, and 10 bases separated the two germline ends. The germline CDR1 and CDR2 sequences are SGDLS and YYNGEE. CDR3 nucleotides: TGTGCCAGCAGCGGGCGGGATTACGGGGAGCTGTTTTTT. It codes for CASSGRDYGELFF.

This clone was observed once. The V and J genes are TRBV4-3 and TRBJ2-1, with 9 bases fitting TRBD2. The germline V gene has CDR1 LGHNA and CDR2 YSLEER. V was clipped by 0 bases and J by 10 bases; unmatched bases: 7. This CDR3 has 15 residues. The CDR3 coding sequence is TGCGCCAGCAGCCAAGAGGGCGGGGGGGCTTGGGAGCAGTTCTTC. Translating it yields CASSQEGGGAWEQFF.

About this clone: This same CDR3 is encoded by further DNA sequences in the sample. The gene calls are TRBV7-3 and TRBJ1-4; D remains ambiguous. V was cut by 5 bases and J by 0 bases, with 10 bases left in between. Germline CDR1 is SGHTA and CDR2 is FQGTGA. The CDR3 is 15 amino acids. CDR3 in DNA: TGTGCCAGCAGCCCCGGAGTTGCAACTAATGAAAAACTGTTTTTT. It encodes CASSPGVATNEKLFF.

This clone has more than one count but fewer than ten. The chain combines TRBV5-6 with TRBJ1-2, with D uncertain. Per germline, CDR1 SGHDT and CDR2 YYEEEE. Trimming left V 0 bases short and J 9 bases short, with 9 bases between. CDR3 length: 12 residues. DNA of the CDR3: TGTGCCAGCAGCTTGGAGGGAGTTAGCTACACCTTC. Residues: CASSLEGVSYTF.

The chain employs TRBV7-9 and TRBJ2-1, with TRBD2 matching 9 bases. Trimming took 5 bases from V and 9 from J; bases not matched to a gene: 8. CDR3 size: 14 residues. Germline V CDR1 and CDR2: SEHNR, FQNEAQ (reference sequence). CDR3 region: CASSRGTSHGEQFF. Written as DNA, the CDR3 is TGTGCCAGCAGCCGAGGGACTAGCCATGGTGAGCAGTTCTTC. Using reference TRBV7-9 and TRBJ2-1 for the parts outside the CDR3, the full variable domain is DTGVSQNPRHKITKRGQNVTFRCDPISEHNRLYWYRQTLGQGPEFLTYFQNEAQLEKSRLLSDRFSAERPKGSFSTLEIQRTEQGDSAMYLCASSRGTSHGEQFFGPGTRLTVL.

The gene calls are TRBV2 and TRBJ1-3, with TRBD1 matching over 7 bases. Germline V gene lookup returns CDR1 SNHLY and CDR2 FYNNEI. Trimming took 9 bases from V and 2 from J; bases not matched to a gene: 10. This CDR3 has 15 amino acids. CDR3 sequence reads: CASQTGADPGNTIYF. The CDR3 nucleotides are TGTGCCAGTCAAACAGGGGCAGATCCTGGAAACACCATATATTTT.

The genes are TRBV7-9 and TRBJ2-4; D ambiguous. Germline V gene data show CDR1 as SEHNR and CDR2 as FQNEAQ (reference sequence). The CDR3 covers 15 residues. Trimming cost V 6 bases and J 1 base, with 13 bases left between them. CDR3 loop: CASRSGDGAKNIQYF. CDR3 DNA: TGTGCCAGCAGATCGGGTGATGGGGCCAAAAACATTCAGTACTTC.

This clone occurred once. V gene TRBV29-1 combines with J gene TRBJ1-2, with 7 bases fitting TRBD1. Trimming at V came to 4 bases and at J to 8 bases, leaving 13 bases not matched to a gene. The CDR3 covers 14 residues. Germline-derived CDR1 and CDR2 are SQVTM and ANQGSEA. The CDR3 here is CSVATGIGSKGYTF. CDR3 sequence (DNA): TGCAGCGTTGCGACAGGGATTGGATCTAAAGGCTACACCTTC.

The chain joins TRBV10-3 to TRBJ1-2; a possible D gene is TRBD1 (5 bases). Trimming left V 4 bases short and J 5 bases short, with 23 bases between. Germline V gene lookup returns CDR1 ENHRY and CDR2 SYGVKD. CDR3 length equals 17 residues. DNA of the CDR3: TGTGCCATCAGTGGGCCTCGGGACTCCCCTCAGGCTTATGGCTACACCTTC. This codes for CAISGPRDSPQAYGYTF.